This T cell receptor (beta chain) was documented in a study of blood T cell repertoires in COVID-19. Study-wide context: Sources were T cells, B-cell-depleted T cells, or PBMCs; the material itself was cDNA or gDNA.

Original handling: Reference gene primer amplification gave nucleated cell count estimates. Clones were read by immunoSEQ multiplex PCR, and TCRdb kept only the in-frame ones, dropping some. That table gives V, J and clone size, and the DNA gave D and trimming. The profile shows some 170,000 clones, roughly 87% of them singletons. The germline CDR1 and CDR2 sequences are SGHTA and FQGNSA. V gave up 1 base and J gave up 5 bases, with 12 bases separating them. The CDR3 runs to 15 residues. Sequenced material: peripheral blood. The clonotype originates from a woman between 45 and 60 years old with acute or convalescent COVID-19. The genes are TRBV7-2 and TRBJ2-1; D gene unclear. The DNA of the CDR3 is TGTGCCAGCAGCTTAGGAGGTCGGAACCACAATGAGCAGTTCTTC. Protein product: CASSLGGRNHNEQFF.